The entry that follows covers one T cell receptor beta chain sequence. The antigen is undetermined. The sample comes from a study of T-cell reconstitution after alpha-beta-depleted transplantation in children. Whole-study findings and limits: At one year after transplant, newly produced T cells mostly accounted for T-cell counts and diversity. There were reportedly several hundred expanded graft clones from which alpha-beta T cells came about two months after transplant.

The authors prepared the TCRbeta library with unique molecular identifiers. TCRdb reprocessed the PCR reads with MiXCR, giving one entry per CDR3 protein. The profile shows around 700,000 distinct CDR3 sequences, about 12% of them singletons. The germline gives CDR1 SGHRS, CDR2 YFSETQ. V was clipped by 5 bases and J by 0 bases, with 15 bases between them. This CDR3 is 16 amino acids long. The origin of this receptor is a girl between 2 and 10 years old with congenital amegakaryocytic thrombocytopenia, due to receive a stem cell transplant. Material: PBMCs, obtained before TCRalphabeta/CD19-depleted stem cell transplant. The chain uses TRBV5-1 and TRBJ1-3; D is perhaps TRBD1 (5 bases). This CDR3 is CASRDPRTLSGNTIYF. The CDR3, as DNA: TGCGCCAGCAGGGACCCAAGGACACTCTCTGGAAACACCATATATTTT.